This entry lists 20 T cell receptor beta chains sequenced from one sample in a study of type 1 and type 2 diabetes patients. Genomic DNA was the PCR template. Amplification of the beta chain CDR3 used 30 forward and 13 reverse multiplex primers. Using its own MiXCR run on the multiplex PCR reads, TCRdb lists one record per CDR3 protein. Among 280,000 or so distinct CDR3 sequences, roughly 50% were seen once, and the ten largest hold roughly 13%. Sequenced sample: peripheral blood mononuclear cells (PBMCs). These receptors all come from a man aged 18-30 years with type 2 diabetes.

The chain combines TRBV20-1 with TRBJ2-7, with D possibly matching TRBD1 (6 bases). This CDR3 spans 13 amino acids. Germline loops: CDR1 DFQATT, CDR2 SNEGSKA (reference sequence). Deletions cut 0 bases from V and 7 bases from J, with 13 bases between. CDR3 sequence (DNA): TGCAGTGCTAGAGAACAGGGATCAAGGGAGCAGTACTTC. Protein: CSAREQGSREQYF.

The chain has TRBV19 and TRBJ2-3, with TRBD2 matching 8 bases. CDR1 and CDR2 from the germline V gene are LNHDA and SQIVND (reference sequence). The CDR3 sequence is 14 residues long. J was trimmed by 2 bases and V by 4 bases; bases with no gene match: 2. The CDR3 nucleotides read TGTGCCAGTAGTAGCGGGGGGCCCACAGATACGCAGTATTTT. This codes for CASSSGGPTDTQYF.

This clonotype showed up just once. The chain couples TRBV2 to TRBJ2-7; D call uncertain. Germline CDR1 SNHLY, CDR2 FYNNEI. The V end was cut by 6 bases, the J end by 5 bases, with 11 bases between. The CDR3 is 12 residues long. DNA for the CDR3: TGTGCCAGCAGAACGGACCTCGACGAGCAGTACTTC. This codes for CASRTDLDEQYF.

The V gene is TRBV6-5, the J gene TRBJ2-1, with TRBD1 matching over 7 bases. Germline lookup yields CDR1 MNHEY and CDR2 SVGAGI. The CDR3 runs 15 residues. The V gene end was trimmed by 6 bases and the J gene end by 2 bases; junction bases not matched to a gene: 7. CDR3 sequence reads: CASSLYRGAYNEQFF. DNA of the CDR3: TGTGCCAGCAGCCTTTACAGGGGCGCCTACAATGAGCAGTTCTTC.

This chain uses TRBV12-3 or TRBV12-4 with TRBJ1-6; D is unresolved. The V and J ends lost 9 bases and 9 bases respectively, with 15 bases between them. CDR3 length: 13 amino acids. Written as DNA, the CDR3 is TGTGCCAGTAATAAATTCGCGGGTTCACCCCTCCACTTT. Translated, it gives CASNKFAGSPLHF.

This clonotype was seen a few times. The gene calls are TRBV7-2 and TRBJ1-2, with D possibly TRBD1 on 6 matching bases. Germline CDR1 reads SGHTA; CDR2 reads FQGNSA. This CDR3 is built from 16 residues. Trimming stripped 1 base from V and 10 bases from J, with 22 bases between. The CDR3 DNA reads TGTGCCAGCAGCTTAGTAGGGGCGGGGACAACTTTACCCTACACCTTC. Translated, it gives CASSLVGAGTTLPYTF.

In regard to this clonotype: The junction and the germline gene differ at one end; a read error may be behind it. The CDR3 DNA reads TGCGCCAGCAGCCCCCAGGGTGCGCTGCGTCCCCCCGAGCAGTACTTC. It codes for CASSPQGALRPPEQYF. V usage is TRBV13 and J usage is TRBJ2-7, with a tentative D call TRBD1 (5 bases). Germline-derived CDR1 and CDR2 are PRHDT and FYEKMQ (reference sequence). The CDR3 covers 16 residues.

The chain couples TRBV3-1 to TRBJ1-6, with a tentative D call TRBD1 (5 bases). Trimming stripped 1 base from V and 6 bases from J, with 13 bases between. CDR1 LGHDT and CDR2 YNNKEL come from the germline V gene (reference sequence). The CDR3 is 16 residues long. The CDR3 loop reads CASSQASGGINSPLHF. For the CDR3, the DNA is TGTGCCAGCAGCCAAGCGTCTGGGGGAATTAATTCACCCCTCCACTTT.

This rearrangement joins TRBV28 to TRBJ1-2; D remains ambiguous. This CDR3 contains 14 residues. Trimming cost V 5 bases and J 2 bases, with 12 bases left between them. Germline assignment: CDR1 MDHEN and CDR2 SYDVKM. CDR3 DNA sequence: TGTGCCAGCAGTACCTCAAACTCCAACTATGGCTACACCTTC. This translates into CASSTSNSNYGYTF.

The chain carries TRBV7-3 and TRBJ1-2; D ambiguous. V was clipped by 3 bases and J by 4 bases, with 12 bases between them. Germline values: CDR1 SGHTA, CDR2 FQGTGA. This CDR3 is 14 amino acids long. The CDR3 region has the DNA TGTGCCAGCAGCTTCGCGGGTAACTCCTATGGCTACACCTTC. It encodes CASSFAGNSYGYTF. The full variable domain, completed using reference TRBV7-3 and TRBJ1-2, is GAGVSQTPSNKVTEKGKYVELRCDPISGHTALYWYRQSLGQGPEFLIYFQGTGAADDSGLPNDRFFAVRPEGSVSTLKIQRTERGDSAVYLCASSFAGNSYGYTFGSGTRLTVV.

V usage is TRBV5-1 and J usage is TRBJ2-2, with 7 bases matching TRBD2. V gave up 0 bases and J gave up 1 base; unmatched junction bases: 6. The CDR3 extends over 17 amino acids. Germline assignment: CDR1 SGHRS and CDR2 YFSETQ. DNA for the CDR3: TGCGCCAGCAGCTTGGCCCCCAGCGGGGTGAACACCGGGGAGCTGTTTTTT. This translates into CASSLAPSGVNTGELFF.

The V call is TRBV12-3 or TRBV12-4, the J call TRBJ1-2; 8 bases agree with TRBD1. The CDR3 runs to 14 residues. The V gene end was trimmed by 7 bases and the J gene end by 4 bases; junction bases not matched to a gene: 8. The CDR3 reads CASTHGDRLYGYTF. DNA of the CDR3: TGTGCCAGCACTCACGGGGACAGGCTCTATGGCTACACCTTC.

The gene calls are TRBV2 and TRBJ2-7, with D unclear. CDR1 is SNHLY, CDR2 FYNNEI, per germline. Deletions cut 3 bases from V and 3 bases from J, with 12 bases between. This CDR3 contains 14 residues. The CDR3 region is CASSDGPRDYEQYF. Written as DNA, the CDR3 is TGTGCCAGCAGTGATGGGCCCAGAGACTACGAGCAGTACTTC.

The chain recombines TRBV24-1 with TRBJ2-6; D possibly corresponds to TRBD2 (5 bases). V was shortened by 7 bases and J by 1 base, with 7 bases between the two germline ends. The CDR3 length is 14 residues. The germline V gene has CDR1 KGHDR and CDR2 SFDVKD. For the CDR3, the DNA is TGTGCCACCAGGGGCGGGTCTGGGGCCAACGTCCTGACTTTC. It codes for CATRGGSGANVLTF.

Here the CDR3 reads CACNKGSQPQHF. CDR3 coding DNA: TGTGCCTGCAACAAGGGTAGCCAGCCCCAGCATTTT. This sequence joins TRBV30 and TRBJ1-5, with D uncertain. Germline V gene data show CDR1 as GTSNPN and CDR2 as SVGIG (reference sequence). There are 12 residues in the CDR3. Trimming removed 6 bases from V and 7 bases from J, with 13 bases in between.

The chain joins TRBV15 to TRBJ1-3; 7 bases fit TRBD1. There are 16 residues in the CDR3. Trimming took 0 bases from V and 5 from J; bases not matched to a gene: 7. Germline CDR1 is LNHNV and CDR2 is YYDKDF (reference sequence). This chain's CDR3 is CATSREPPGQRNTIYF. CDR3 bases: TGTGCCACCAGCAGAGAGCCACCGGGACAGAGAAACACCATATATTTT.

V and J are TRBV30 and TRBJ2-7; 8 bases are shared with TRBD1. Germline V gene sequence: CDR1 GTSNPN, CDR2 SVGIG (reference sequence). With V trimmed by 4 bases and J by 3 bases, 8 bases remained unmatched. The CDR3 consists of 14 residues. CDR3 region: CAWTTGGIVYEQYF. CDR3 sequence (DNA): TGTGCCTGGACTACAGGGGGTATAGTCTACGAGCAGTACTTC.

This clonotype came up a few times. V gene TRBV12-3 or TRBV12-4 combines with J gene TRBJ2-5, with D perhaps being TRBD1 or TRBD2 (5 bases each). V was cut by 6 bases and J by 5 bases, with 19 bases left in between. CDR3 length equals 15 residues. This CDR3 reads CASSFEGTVGETQYF. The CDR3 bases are TGTGCCAGCAGCTTCGAGGGGACCGTAGGGGAGACCCAGTACTTC.

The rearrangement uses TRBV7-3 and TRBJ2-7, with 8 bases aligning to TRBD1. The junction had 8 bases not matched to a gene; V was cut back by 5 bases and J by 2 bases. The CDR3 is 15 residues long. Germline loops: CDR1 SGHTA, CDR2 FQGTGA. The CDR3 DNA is TGTGCCAGCAGCCCCCCGGGGACAGGAGCCTACGAGCAGTACTTC. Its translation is CASSPPGTGAYEQYF.

CDR3 amino acids: CSVELTSYEQYF. CDR3 DNA sequence: TGCAGCGTTGAACTAACCTCCTACGAGCAGTACTTC. The chain uses TRBV29-1 and TRBJ2-7; D is ambiguous. The CDR3 covers 12 residues. The V gene's germline CDR1 is SQVTM and CDR2 ANQGSEA. With 2 bases removed from V and 0 bases from J, the gap between germline ends came to 5 bases.